This is a list of T cell receptor beta chains from one sample in a study of T cell repertoires in cytomegalovirus infection. From the reads, TCRdb called clonotypes with MiXCR, one entry per CDR3 protein. This table has about 770,000 distinct CDR3 sequences, about 27% appearing once. No antigens are known for them. Sequencing was performed on cultured CD8+ T cells from PBMCs, taken from culture after CMV antigen stimulation. Receptor source: a human donor in good health (CMV status not recorded). Some clones in this sample may be carry-over from other donors' samples. Both conserved end residues are part of each CDR3. The D gene is left open where the match is weak. Clone size is stated in some rows and not others, as once, few, many or a class when expanded.

j_call v_call clone_size d_call cdr3_aa cdr3_nt
TRBJ1-5 TRBV6-2/TRBV6-3 few TRBD1 CASRPTGGYQPQHF TGTGCCAGCAGACCCACAGGGGGCTATCAGCCCCAGCATTTT
TRBJ2-7 TRBV6-2/TRBV6-3 . TRBD2 CASSYIFGGLAATSYEQYF TGTGCCAGCAGTTACATTTTTGGGGGACTAGCGGCTACCTCCTACGAGCAGTACTTC
TRBJ2-1 TRBV2 . . CASSKQALGGYNEQFF TGTGCCAGCAGTAAACAGGCCTTAGGGGGCTACAATGAGCAGTTCTTC
TRBJ2-1 TRBV7-2 few . CASSLAQGGYNEQFF TGTGCCAGCAGCTTAGCCCAGGGCGGGTACAATGAGCAGTTCTTC
TRBJ1-2 TRBV27 many . CASSFLANYGYTF TGTGCCAGCAGTTTTTTAGCTAACTATGGCTACACCTTC
TRBJ2-5 TRBV7-9 many . CASGGPSGDQETQYF TGTGCCAGCGGAGGCCCTTCAGGGGACCAAGAGACCCAGTACTTC
TRBJ2-7 TRBV29-1 many . CSVDYGGMGTSYEQYF TGCAGCGTGGACTACGGGGGTATGGGGACCTCCTACGAGCAGTACTTC
TRBJ1-3 TRBV7-6 . TRBD1 CASSTFLGQGEILSSGNTIYF TGTGCCAGCAGCACTTTCCTAGGACAGGGGGAGATCCTGAGCTCTGGAAACACCATATATTTT
TRBJ2-1 TRBV19 few TRBD2 CASSPRAPQAGGENEQFF TGTGCCAGTAGTCCCCGAGCCCCACAAGCGGGGGGGGAAAATGAGCAGTTCTTC
TRBJ2-5 TRBV7-2 many . CASSLLPHQETQYF TGTGCCAGCAGCCTGCTACCCCACCAAGAGACCCAGTACTTC
TRBJ2-1 TRBV4-3 few . CASSSESYNEQFF TGCGCCAGCAGTTCCGAATCCTACAATGAGCAGTTCTTC
TRBJ2-6 TRBV20-1 . TRBD1 CSAWTGGGDSGANVLTF TGCAGTGCATGGACAGGGGGAGGGGACTCTGGGGCCAACGTCCTGACTTTC
TRBJ2-7 TRBV7-8 few . CASSFEGGSHYEQYF TGTGCCAGCAGCTTTGAGGGGGGTTCCCACTACGAGCAGTACTTC